This TCR beta chain was sequenced for a study of blood T cell repertoires in COVID-19. Study-level information: There were acute and convalescent COVID-19 samples, and they came from the United States, Italy and Spain.

Under the authors' procedure: Using reference gene primer amplification, nucleated cell counts were estimated. Measured with immunoSEQ multiplex PCR; TCRdb has only the in-frame clones, and not every one. That table supplies the V and J calls and clone size; D and trimming were determined from the DNA. The sample includes around 260,000 clones, about 87% of them seen just once. Specimen: peripheral blood. The TCR originated in a man aged 55 to 70 who had recovered from COVID-19.

DNA of the CDR3: TGCGCCAGCAGTCAATCGCAGGACAGAATTATCCACGAGCAGTACTTC. Translating it yields CASSQSQDRIIHEQYF. The V call is TRBV23-1, the J call TRBJ2-7; tentative D call: TRBD1 (6 bases). TRBV23-1 is filed as an ORF, its function uncertain. Trimming left V 0 bases short and J 5 bases short, with 17 bases between. The CDR3 runs to 16 residues.